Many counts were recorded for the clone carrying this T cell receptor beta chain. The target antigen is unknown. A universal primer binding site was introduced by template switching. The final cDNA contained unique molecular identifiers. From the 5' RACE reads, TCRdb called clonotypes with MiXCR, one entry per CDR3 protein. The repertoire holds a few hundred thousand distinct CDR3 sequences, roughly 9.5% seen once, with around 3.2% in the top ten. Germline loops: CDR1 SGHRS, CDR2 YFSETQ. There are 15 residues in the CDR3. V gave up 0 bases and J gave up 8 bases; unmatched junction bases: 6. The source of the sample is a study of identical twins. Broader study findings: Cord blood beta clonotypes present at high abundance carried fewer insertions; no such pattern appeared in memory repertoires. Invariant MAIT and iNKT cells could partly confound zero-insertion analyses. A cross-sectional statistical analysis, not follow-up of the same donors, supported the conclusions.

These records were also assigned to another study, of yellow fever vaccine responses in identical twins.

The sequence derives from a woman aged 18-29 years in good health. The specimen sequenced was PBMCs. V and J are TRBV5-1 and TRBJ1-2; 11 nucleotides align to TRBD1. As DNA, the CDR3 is TGCGCCAGCAGCTTGGCCGTTGGGACAGGGGGAGGCTACACCTTC. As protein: CASSLAVGTGGGYTF.